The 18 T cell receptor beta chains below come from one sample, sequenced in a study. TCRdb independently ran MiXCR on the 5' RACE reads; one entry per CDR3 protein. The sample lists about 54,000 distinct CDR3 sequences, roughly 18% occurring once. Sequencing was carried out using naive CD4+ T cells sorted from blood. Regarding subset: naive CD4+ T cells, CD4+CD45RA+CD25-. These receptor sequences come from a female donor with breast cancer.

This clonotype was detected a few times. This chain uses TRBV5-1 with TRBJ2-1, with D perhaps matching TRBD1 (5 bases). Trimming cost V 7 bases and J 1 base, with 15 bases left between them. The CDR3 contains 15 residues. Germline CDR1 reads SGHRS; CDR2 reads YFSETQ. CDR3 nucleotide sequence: TGCGCCAGCCTAATAGACAGTAATTCCTACAATGAGCAGTTCTTC. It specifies CASLIDSNSYNEQFF.

CDR3 region: CSARDPRGRSYEQYF. DNA for the CDR3: TGCAGTGCTAGAGATCCGAGGGGGAGATCCTACGAGCAGTACTTC. The gene calls are TRBV20-1 and TRBJ2-7; tentatively, D is TRBD1 (6 bases). This CDR3 region has 15 residues. Germline loops: CDR1 DFQATT, CDR2 SNEGSKA (reference sequence). Trimming removed 0 bases at V and 1 base at J, with 13 bases between.

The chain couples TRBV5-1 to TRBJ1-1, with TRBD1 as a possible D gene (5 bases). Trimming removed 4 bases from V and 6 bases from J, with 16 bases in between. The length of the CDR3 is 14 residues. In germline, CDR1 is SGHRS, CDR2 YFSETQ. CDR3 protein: CASSGDPPSSEAFF. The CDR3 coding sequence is TGCGCCAGCAGCGGGGACCCACCTTCCTCTGAAGCTTTCTTT.

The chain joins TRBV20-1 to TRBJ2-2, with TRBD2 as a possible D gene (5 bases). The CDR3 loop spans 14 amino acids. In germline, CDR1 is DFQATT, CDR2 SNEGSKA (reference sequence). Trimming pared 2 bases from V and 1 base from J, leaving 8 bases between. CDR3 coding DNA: TGCAGTGCTAGAAAGGCGGGGAACACCGGGGAGCTGTTTTTT. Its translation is CSARKAGNTGELFF.

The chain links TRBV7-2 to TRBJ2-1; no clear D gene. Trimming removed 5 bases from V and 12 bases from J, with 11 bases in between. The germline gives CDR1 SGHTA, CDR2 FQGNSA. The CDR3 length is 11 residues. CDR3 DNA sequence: TGTGCCAGCAGCCTAAATGTAGGGCAGTTCTTC. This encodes CASSLNVGQFF. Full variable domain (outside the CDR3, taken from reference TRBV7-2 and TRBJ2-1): GAGVSQSPSNKVTEKGKDVELRCDPISGHTALYWYRQSLGQGLEFLIYFQGNSAPDKSGLPSDRFSAERTGGSVSTLTIQRTQQEDSAVYLCASSLNVGQFFGPGTRLTVL.

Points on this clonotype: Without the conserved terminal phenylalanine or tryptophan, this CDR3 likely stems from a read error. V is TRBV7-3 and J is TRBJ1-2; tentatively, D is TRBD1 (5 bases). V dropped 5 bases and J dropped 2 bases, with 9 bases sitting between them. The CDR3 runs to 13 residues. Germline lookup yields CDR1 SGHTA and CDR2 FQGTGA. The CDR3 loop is CASSPDKNYGYTL. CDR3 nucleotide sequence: TGTGCCAGCAGCCCGGACAAAAACTATGGCTACACCCTC.

Written as DNA, the CDR3 is TGTGCCAGCAGTGAAGGGGGGGAGATCAACGAAAAACTGTTTTTT. Amino acids: CASSEGGEINEKLFF. The chain links TRBV6-1 to TRBJ1-4; possibly TRBD1 for D (5 bases). The V end was cut by 1 base, the J end by 8 bases, with 14 bases between. The CDR3 length is 15 residues. From germline, CDR1 is MNHNS and CDR2 SASEGT.

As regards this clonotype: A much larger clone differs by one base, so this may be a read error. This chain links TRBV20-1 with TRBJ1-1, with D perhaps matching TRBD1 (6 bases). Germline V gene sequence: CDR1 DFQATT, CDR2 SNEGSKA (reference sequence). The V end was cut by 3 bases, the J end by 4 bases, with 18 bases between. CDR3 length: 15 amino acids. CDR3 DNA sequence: TGCAGTGCTAGGATGCCAGGACAGAGGAGCACTGAAGCTTTCTTT. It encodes CSARMPGQRSTEAFF.

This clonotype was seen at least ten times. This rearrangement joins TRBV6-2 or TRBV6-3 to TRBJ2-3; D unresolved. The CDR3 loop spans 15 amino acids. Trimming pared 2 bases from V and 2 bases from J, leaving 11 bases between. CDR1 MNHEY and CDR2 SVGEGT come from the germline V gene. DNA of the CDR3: TGTGCCAGCAGTTACGGGTTGGCGGACACAGATACGCAGTATTTT. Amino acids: CASSYGLADTDTQYF.

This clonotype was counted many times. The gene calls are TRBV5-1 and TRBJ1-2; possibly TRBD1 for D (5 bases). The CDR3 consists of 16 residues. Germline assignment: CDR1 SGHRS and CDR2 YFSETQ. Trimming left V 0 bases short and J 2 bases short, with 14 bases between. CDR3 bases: TGCGCCAGCAGCTTGGACCAGGGCGGTGGAAACTATGGCTACACCTTC. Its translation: CASSLDQGGGNYGYTF.

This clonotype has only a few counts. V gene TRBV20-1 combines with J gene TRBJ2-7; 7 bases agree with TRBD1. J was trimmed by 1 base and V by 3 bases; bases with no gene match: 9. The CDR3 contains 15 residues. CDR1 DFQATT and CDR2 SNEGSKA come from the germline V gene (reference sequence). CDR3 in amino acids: CSASRRQGNSYEQYF. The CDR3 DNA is TGCAGTGCTAGCAGGCGACAGGGCAATTCCTACGAGCAGTACTTC.

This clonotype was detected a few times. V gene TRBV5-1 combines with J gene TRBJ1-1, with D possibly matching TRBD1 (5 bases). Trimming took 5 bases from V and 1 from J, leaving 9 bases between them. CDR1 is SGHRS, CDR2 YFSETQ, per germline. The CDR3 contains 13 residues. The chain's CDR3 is CASRQGPNTEAFF. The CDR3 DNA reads TGCGCCAGCAGGCAGGGACCGAACACTGAAGCTTTCTTT.

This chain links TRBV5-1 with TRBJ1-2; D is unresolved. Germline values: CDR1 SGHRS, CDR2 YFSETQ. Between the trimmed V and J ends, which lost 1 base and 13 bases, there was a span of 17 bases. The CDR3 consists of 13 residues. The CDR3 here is CASSLNLRDGVTF. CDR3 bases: TGCGCCAGCAGCTTGAACCTAAGGGATGGCGTCACCTTC.

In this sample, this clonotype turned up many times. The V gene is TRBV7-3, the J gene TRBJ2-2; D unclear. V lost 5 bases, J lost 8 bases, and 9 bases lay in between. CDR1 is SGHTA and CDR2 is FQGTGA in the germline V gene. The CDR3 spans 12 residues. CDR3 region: CASSALMGELFF. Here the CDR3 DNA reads TGTGCCAGCAGCGCTTTGATGGGGGAGCTGTTTTTT.

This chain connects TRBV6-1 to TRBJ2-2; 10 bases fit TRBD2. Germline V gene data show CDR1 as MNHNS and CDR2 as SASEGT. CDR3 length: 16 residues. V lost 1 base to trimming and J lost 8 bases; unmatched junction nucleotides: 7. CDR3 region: CASSEGLAGAAGELFF. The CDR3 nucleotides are TGTGCCAGCAGTGAAGGGCTAGCGGGAGCGGCGGGGGAGCTGTTTTTT.

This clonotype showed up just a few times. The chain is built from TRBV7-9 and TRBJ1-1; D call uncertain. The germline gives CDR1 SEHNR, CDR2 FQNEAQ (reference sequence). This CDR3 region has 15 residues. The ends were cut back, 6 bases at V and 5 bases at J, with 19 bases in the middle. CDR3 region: CASRPRQMLGTEAFF. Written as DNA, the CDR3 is TGTGCCAGCAGACCTCGGCAGATGTTGGGAACTGAAGCTTTCTTT. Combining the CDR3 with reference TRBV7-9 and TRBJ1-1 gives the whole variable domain DTGVSQNPRHKITKRGQNVTFRCDPISEHNRLYWYRQTLGQGPEFLTYFQNEAQLEKSRLLSDRFSAERPKGSFSTLEIQRTEQGDSAMYLCASRPRQMLGTEAFFGQGTRLTVV.

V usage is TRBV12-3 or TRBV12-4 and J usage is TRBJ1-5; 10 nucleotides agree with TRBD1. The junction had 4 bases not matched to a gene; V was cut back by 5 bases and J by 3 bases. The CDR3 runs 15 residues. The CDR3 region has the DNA TGTGCCAGCAGTCCCGGACAGGGGGTCAATCAGCCCCAGCATTTT. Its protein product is CASSPGQGVNQPQHF.

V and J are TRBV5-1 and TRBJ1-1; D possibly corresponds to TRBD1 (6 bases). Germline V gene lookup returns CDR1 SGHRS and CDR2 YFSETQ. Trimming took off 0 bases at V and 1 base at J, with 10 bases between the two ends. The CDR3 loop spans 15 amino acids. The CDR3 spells CASSLARGANTEAFF. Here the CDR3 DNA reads TGCGCCAGCAGCTTGGCTCGGGGGGCGAACACTGAAGCTTTCTTT. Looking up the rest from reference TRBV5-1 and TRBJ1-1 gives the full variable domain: KAGVTQTPRYLIKTRGQQVTLSCSPISGHRSVSWYQQTPGQGLQFLFEYFSETQRNKGNFPGRFSGRQFSNSRSEMNVSTLELGDSALYLCASSLARGANTEAFFGQGTRLTVV.